This T cell receptor (beta chain) comes out of a study of shared clonotypes between healthy human individuals (TCRdb year 2020). With respect to the entire study: Three men and a couple of women, aged 18 to 49 years, made up the cohort. To estimate repertoire size and how much clonotype sharing occurs between individuals, the study deeply sequenced the blood TCR repertoires of several healthy adults. Leukapheresis yielded between about 0.94 and 8.9 billion PBMCs per donor. To increase sequencing depth and limit assay-specific biases, different laboratories used diverse techniques to prepare libraries and sequence TCR repertoires. For each donor, three plates each were used for CD4 naive and CD4 memory, two plates were used for CD8 naive, and one plate was used for CD8 memory. On the study overall, not on this receptor specifically: Larger estimated clonotype richness was generally found for naive subsets than for memory subsets. Compared with non-shared clonotypes, clonotypes shared by all four sorted-subset donors had higher generation probabilities. Rarefaction of sorted-subset datasets indicated incomplete sequencing despite the large sequencing depth. Sampling was restricted to blood, and TCR repertoires in tissues likely differ from the TCR repertoires found in blood. Approximately 5% of naive CD4, 3.5% of naive CD8, approximately 2.2% of memory CD4, and around 0.4% of memory CD8 clonotypes were shared across a few donors. Pairwise subsampling led to the expectation that sequencing depth would affect the degree of clonotype sharing among donors. The small number of donors limited the genetic and exposure-history diversity represented.

From a lookup of the germline V gene (reference sequence), CDR1 and CDR2 are PRHDT and FYEKMQ. Including the terminal cysteine and phenylalanine, the CDR3 comprises 14 residues. Kept here is only the CDR3 DNA, which spans 42 bases and is read in frame from base 1. Trimming removed 5 bases from V and 5 bases from J; the gene matches leave 4 bases unexplained. Healthy HIV-negative adults with no recently reported acute infections or vaccinations were included as donors. Every donor was a Caucasian adult living in Nashville, Tennessee, USA. Magnetic negative selection was used to enrich CD4+ T cells, after which naive cells were positively selected on CD45RA and the negative fraction became the memory subset. Blood was collected by leukapheresis, and PBMCs were isolated by Ficoll-Histopaque density gradient centrifugation and then cryopreserved in liquid nitrogen vapor phase. Purity and quantity of every magnetically sorted T cell population were checked by analytical flow cytometry. From each sorted fraction, genomic DNA was isolated and quantified by UV absorbance on a Nanodrop 2000c.

Using the deep immunoSEQ assay, multiplex PCR amplified TCR CDR3 regions from genomic DNA. Genomic DNA extracted from each cell subset was distributed evenly over all wells of several immunoSEQ 96-well plates, and each plate served as one replicate. Each replicate PCR for sorted subsets received approximately 200 ng genomic DNA, equal to tens of thousands of T cell genomes. Purified libraries were quantified with a Qubit 3.0 fluorometer, sized on a Bioanalyzer 2100, and re-quantified with the KAPA Library Quantification kit. Every immunoSEQ 96-well plate was sequenced on a dedicated single-read 150-cycle Illumina NextSeq 550 flow cell. As for the authors' bioinformatics: Because the immunoSEQ output held only junctional sequences and lacked quality scores, the filtering could not match the filtering applied to full-length reads. Sequences were annotated with PyIR, a Python wrapper for IgBLAST v1.9, using IMGT germline references to assign V/J genes and CDR3. Reads were removed for weak V/J assignments (E-value above 1e-6), missing CDR3, stop codons, out-of-frame junctions, or ambiguous translated residues. V3J clonotypes were defined by identical inferred V gene, J gene, and CDR3 amino acid sequence. The percentage overlap between two repertoires was calculated by dividing the number of shared unique clonotypes by the size of the smaller repertoire. Richness of each repertoire was evaluated using RTK rarefaction, the Chao1 estimator, and Recon v2.1 estimates of unobserved clonotypes. OLGA was used to compute generation probabilities for all TCRbeta clonotypes that the gDNA method yielded from a few donors. TCRdb provides this immuneACCESS table in a form limited to in-frame rearrangements. Some clones are lacking; in checked studies, under half of them reflect an unresolved V gene, and why the rest are absent is not known. V and J calls and clone size follow that table, whereas D and trimming were derived from the DNA. The sample includes about a million clones, with roughly 80% observed a single time. The ten largest account for 0.89% of the sample.

A remark on this clone: The target of this receptor is not known. The input lacks base qualities; no much larger clone sits a single base away.

The rearranged segments are TRBV13 and TRBJ2-7; 12 central bases correspond to TRBD1. The sample was memory CD4+ T cells from PBMCs. This sample's cell subset or site label indicates: CD45RA-negative fraction. This sequence originates from a young man in good health. Some clones in this sample may be carry-over from other donors' samples. The nucleotide sequence reads as follows: TGTGCCAGCAGCCACCGGGACAGGGGGCACGAGCAGTACTTC. This is translated as CASSHRDRGHEQYF.